Below, one T cell receptor beta chain is given with its context. Libraries were prepared by immunoSEQ multiplex PCR; TCRdb keeps only in-frame clonotypes and omits some of them. The sample shows around 44,000 clones, roughly 91% of them seen only once. The sample comes from a study of T cell changes during pregnancy in multiple sclerosis. Germline lookup yields CDR1 SGHRS and CDR2 YFSETQ. This CDR3 has 18 amino acids. V lost 4 bases, J lost 3 bases, and 10 bases stayed unmatched. This chain uses TRBV5-1 with TRBJ2-1; 13 bases agree with TRBD2. The TCR was taken from a female donor with multiple sclerosis, enrolled in a pregnancy study. The input for sequencing was CD8+ T cells from peripheral blood mononuclear cells, taken in the first trimester of pregnancy. The CDR3 DNA sequence: TGCGCCAGCAGCCCCGGGACTAGCGGGACCCGTTACTACAATGAGCAGTTCTTC. Translated, it gives CASSPGTSGTRYYNEQFF.